Listed below are T cell receptor beta chains from one sample, sequenced in a study of T cell responses to AZD1222 COVID-19 vaccine. Only in-frame clones appear in the TCRdb table, and some are missing; sequencing was by immunoSEQ multiplex PCR. The sample has 150,000 to 200,000 clones, approximately 90% seen once; the top ten hold approximately 1.1%. Source: peripheral blood, taken 28 days after the second AZD1222 dose. Every receptor here comes from an adult who received the AZD1222 COVID-19 vaccine. Each CDR3 is given with its conserved first and last residue. A D gene is named only where the DNA matches it firmly. Not every row has a clone size; where given, it reads once, few, many or a size class.

size	D	V	J	DNA	CDR3
.	.	TRBV25-1	TRBJ1-2	TGTGCCAGCAGGGGAGCAGCGGACGGCCAGTGGTTTGGCTACACCTTC	CASRGAADGQWFGYTF
.	TRBD2	TRBV11-2	TRBJ2-5	TGTGCCAGCAGCTTAGAGGCTAGCGGCCAAGAGACCCAGTACTTC	CASSLEASGQETQYF
.	.	TRBV6-2/TRBV6-3	TRBJ1-1	TGTGCCAGCAGCGAGAACACTGAAGCTTTCTTT	CASSENTEAFF
.	TRBD2	TRBV4-1	TRBJ2-7	TGCGCCAGCAGCCAAAACCAGCAAAACAAATGGGGACTAAGAGACTACGAGCAGTACTTC	CASSQNQQNKWGLRDYEQYF
.	TRBD1	TRBV6-6	TRBJ1-4	TGTGCCAGCAGTCGACAGGGGTATAATGAAAAACTGTTTTTT	CASSRQGYNEKLFF
once	.	TRBV6-1	TRBJ2-7	TGTGCCAGCAGTGAAGGAGGGGCAGGGCAACCCTACGAGCAGTACTTC	CASSEGGAGQPYEQYF
.	.	TRBV4-1	TRBJ1-1	TGCGCCAGCAGCCAAGCCACAGGGAGGACTGAAGCTTTCTTT	CASSQATGRTEAFF
.	.	TRBV2	TRBJ1-2	TGTGCCAGCACCTGGACCTCTAACTATGGCTACACCTTC	CASTWTSNYGYTF
.	TRBD2	TRBV7-8	TRBJ2-5	TGTGCCAGCAGCTTAGAACTAGCGGGGATGAAGACCCAGTACTTC	CASSLELAGMKTQYF
.	.	TRBV7-9	TRBJ1-1	TGTGCCAGCAGCGGAGGTGGGGCGACGGAAGCTTTCTTT	CASSGGGATEAFF
.	.	TRBV5-4	TRBJ1-3	TGTGCCAGCAGCTTGGGGCAGGGTCTCTCTGGAAACACCATATATTTT	CASSLGQGLSGNTIYF
.	.	TRBV7-6	TRBJ2-1	TGTGCCAGCAGCCAGTCAGGAGGGGGACCCTACAATGAGCAGTTCTTC	CASSQSGGGPYNEQFF
.	TRBD2	TRBV5-1	TRBJ2-1	TGCGCCAGCAGCTTGGGACTAGCGGGGCTTCTTAGCAATGAGCAGTTCTTC	CASSLGLAGLLSNEQFF
few	.	TRBV19	TRBJ1-1	TGTGCCAGCTTCCGCGGGGGTGGGGAGACTGAAGCTTTCTTT	CASFRGGGETEAFF
.	.	TRBV10-3	TRBJ2-1	TGTGCCATCAGTGAGGGCCTAGGGGACGGGTACAATGAGCAGTTCTTC	CAISEGLGDGYNEQFF
.	.	TRBV18	TRBJ1-5	TGTGCCAGCTCACCACAGGCCCCGGACTATAGCAATCAGCCCCAGCATTTT	CASSPQAPDYSNQPQHF
.	.	TRBV7-9	TRBJ2-3	TGTGCCAGCAGCTTACCTCAGGGTCCTACTAGGGATACGCAGTATTTT	CASSLPQGPTRDTQYF
.	.	TRBV15	TRBJ1-1	TGTGCCACCAGCAGCCCAACCTACAGGGAAGACACTGAAGCTTTCTTT	CATSSPTYREDTEAFF
.	TRBD1	TRBV15	TRBJ1-5	TGTGCCACCAGCAGCCGGGACAGGGGAATCTATCAGCCCCAGCATTTT	CATSSRDRGIYQPQHF
.	TRBD2	TRBV14	TRBJ2-3	TGTGCCAGCAGCCAAGATATGAATCTAGCGGACAGCACAGATACGCAGTATTTT	CASSQDMNLADSTDTQYF
.	TRBD1	TRBV19	TRBJ1-2	TGTGCCAGTAGCCCCGCGGGACAGGGCCCATGGGGCTACACCTTC	CASSPAGQGPWGYTF
.	.	TRBV11-3	TRBJ2-2	TGTGCCAGCAGCCTAGGGACCGCATCCGGGGAGCTGTTTTTT	CASSLGTASGELFF
.	.	TRBV10-3	TRBJ2-7	TGTGCCATCAGTAACTCGGACATCGGAAACTACGAGCAGTACTTC	CAISNSDIGNYEQYF
.	.	TRBV15	TRBJ1-4	TGTGCCACCAGCAGAACTCGCGAGGGGGAAAAACTGTTTTTT	CATSRTREGEKLFF
.	.	TRBV3-1/TRBV3-2	TRBJ1-2	TGTGCCAGCAGCCAAGGTGGTGTCTATGGCTACACCTTC	CASSQGGVYGYTF
.	.	TRBV29-1	TRBJ1-1	TGCAGCGTTGAAGGGGGGACTGAAGCTTTCTTT	CSVEGGTEAFF
.	TRBD1	TRBV3-1/TRBV3-2	TRBJ1-2	TGTGCCAGCAGCCAAGGACAGGGTTACTATGGCTACACCTTC	CASSQGQGYYGYTF
.	.	TRBV6-5	TRBJ1-5	TGTGCCAGCACCCGGGACACAATTAATCAGCCCCAGCATTTT	CASTRDTINQPQHF
.	.	TRBV5-6	TRBJ1-6	TGTGCCAGCAGCTTGACAGAGAGCTCCTATAATTCACCCCTCCACTTT	CASSLTESSYNSPLHF
.	TRBD2	TRBV9	TRBJ2-3	TGTGCCAGCAGCGAGTCGGGGGGAACAGATACGCAGTATTTT	CASSESGGTDTQYF
.	.	TRBV5-8	TRBJ2-5	TGTGCCAGCACCACACAGGGCTTGGAGACCCAGTACTTC	CASTTQGLETQYF
.	.	TRBV19	TRBJ2-5	TGTGCCAGTAGAAGAGACAGGTTACAAGAGACCCAGTACTTC	CASRRDRLQETQYF
.	.	TRBV10-2	TRBJ1-1	TGCGCCAGCAGTTTGGGTCGGTGGAGCAATAGGAACACTGAAGCTTTCTTT	CASSLGRWSNRNTEAFF
.	.	TRBV4-1	TRBJ2-3	TGCGCCAGCAGCCAAGAACCCTTCCGGGACCACGCAGATACGCAGTATTTT	CASSQEPFRDHADTQYF
.	TRBD1	TRBV14	TRBJ2-1	TGTGCCAGCAGCCAGTTCTGGACAGGGGGTGAGCAGTTCTTC	CASSQFWTGGEQFF
.	TRBD1	TRBV9	TRBJ2-1	TGTGCCAGCAGCGAGGGACAGGGGGCATACAATGAGCAGTTCTTC	CASSEGQGAYNEQFF
.	.	TRBV27	TRBJ1-6	TGTGCCGGGTCCCAAGAGATGGGGTCACCCCTCCACTTT	CAGSQEMGSPLHF
.	.	TRBV5-1	TRBJ1-1	TGCGCCAGCAGCTTGGATGTAGGGTCTTCCCTAAGTGCTTTCTTT	CASSLDVGSSLSAFF
.	TRBD1	TRBV3-1/TRBV3-2	TRBJ1-1	TGTGCCAGCAGCCACCCTGCAGGGGGAAACACTGAAGCTTTCTTT	CASSHPAGGNTEAFF
.	TRBD2	TRBV28	TRBJ2-3	TGTGCCAGCAGTCCCTTGGCGGGGGGTGGACGGCATACGCAGTATTTT	CASSPLAGGGRHTQYF
.	.	TRBV6-5	TRBJ1-1	TGTGCCAGCAGTTACGGGGGTCATAGCACTGAAGCTTTCTTT	CASSYGGHSTEAFF
.	.	TRBV7-2	TRBJ2-3	TGTGCCAGCAGCTTAGCATTGTCTGGACAGCGACTACCTAGCACAGATACGCAGTATTTT	CASSLALSGQRLPSTDTQYF
.	TRBD1	TRBV5-1	TRBJ1-1	TGCGCCAGCAACTCTGGACAGGGGATCGCTGAAGCTTTCTTT	CASNSGQGIAEAFF
.	.	TRBV5-1	TRBJ2-2	TGCGCCAGTCGCGACAGGGAGGCCGGGGAGCTGTTTTTT	CASRDREAGELFF
.	TRBD2	TRBV29-1	TRBJ2-1	TGCAGCGTTGAAGTGCGGGGGGACTCCTACAATGAGCAGTTCTTC	CSVEVRGDSYNEQFF
.	.	TRBV7-9	TRBJ1-5	TGTGCCAGCAGCTTAGGACAGGTCGGGGATCAGCCCCAGCATTTT	CASSLGQVGDQPQHF
.	.	TRBV6-2/TRBV6-3	TRBJ2-7	TGTGCCAGCAGTTACGAGACCGGCTCCTACGAGCAGTACTTC	CASSYETGSYEQYF
.	.	TRBV7-9	TRBJ1-4	TGTGCCAGCAGCTTACCCGGCGGCAGGAACGAAAAACTGTTTTTT	CASSLPGGRNEKLFF
.	.	TRBV6-5	TRBJ1-6	TGTGCCAGCAGTTACACAAGGAGTAATTCACCCCTCCACTTT	CASSYTRSNSPLHF
.	.	TRBV5-1	TRBJ1-3	TGCGCCAGCAGCTTGACAGGGTTCGGAACTGGAAACACCATATATTTT	CASSLTGFGTGNTIYF
.	TRBD1	TRBV7-2	TRBJ2-1	TGTGCCAGCAGCAACACAGGGGACACTGAGCAGTTCTTC	CASSNTGDTEQFF
many	TRBD2	TRBV11-3	TRBJ2-1	TGTGCCAGCAGCTTGGTATCTAGCGGGGGGGCAAATGAGCAGTTCTTC	CASSLVSSGGANEQFF
.	.	TRBV7-3	TRBJ1-5	TGTGCCAGCAGCTTAGGAGCCAATCAGCCCCAGCATTTT	CASSLGANQPQHF
few	.	TRBV5-1	TRBJ1-2	TGCGCCAGCAGCCCATCCGGGCAGGGATCGAGCCGAGGCTATGGCTACACCTTC	CASSPSGQGSSRGYGYTF
.	TRBD1	TRBV7-6	TRBJ2-2	TGTGCCAGCAGCTTAGGACAGGGAATCACCGGGGAGCTGTTTTTT	CASSLGQGITGELFF
.	.	TRBV2	TRBJ1-5	TGTGCCAGCAGTGAAGGAACGGGGAATCAGCCCCAGCATTTT	CASSEGTGNQPQHF
.	TRBD1	TRBV28	TRBJ1-5	TGTGCCAGCAGGGCCGGGACAGGGATCCCCTATAGCAATCAGCCCCAGCATTTT	CASRAGTGIPYSNQPQHF
.	.	TRBV6-1	TRBJ1-1	TGTGCCAGCAGTGAATTCATTCCCACGAACACTGAAGCTTTCTTT	CASSEFIPTNTEAFF
.	TRBD1	TRBV18	TRBJ1-2	TGTGCCAGCTCACCCGACAGGGACTATGGCTACACCTTC	CASSPDRDYGYTF
few	.	TRBV9	TRBJ1-1	TGTGCCAGCAGCCCCAATCCTGGGCGCATTGAAGCTTTCTTT	CASSPNPGRIEAFF